Below, 22 T cell receptor beta chains from the same sample are listed, as sequenced in a study of cytomegalovirus exposure and HLA in healthy donors. 60 Vbeta and 13 Jbeta primers were used in PCR. TCRdb's table, derived via immunoSEQ multiplex PCR, lists solely in-frame clones and lacks some. The table has around 160,000 clones, 70% to 80% seen once; the top ten hold less than 10%. Sequencing was performed on PBMCs. The receptors come from a man younger than 35 in good health and CMV-seropositive.

The chain couples TRBV5-6 to TRBJ1-2; D not resolved. Trimming left V 0 bases short and J 5 bases short, with 14 bases between. Germline CDR1 and CDR2: SGHDT and YYEEEE. CDR3 size: 15 residues. CDR3 residues: CASSLGGLREYGYTF. CDR3 coding DNA: TGTGCCAGCAGCTTGGGAGGTTTGCGGGAGTATGGCTACACCTTC.

As for this clone: Likely a read error: the CDR3 ends without its conserved phenylalanine or tryptophan. The chain employs TRBV2 and TRBJ1-6; D unclear. V lost 8 bases, J lost 8 bases, and 16 bases lay in between. The CDR3 extends over 14 amino acids. Per germline, CDR1 SNHLY and CDR2 FYNNEI. The CDR3, as DNA: TGTGCCAGCTGTTATTCCCGCGGGGATTCACCCCTCCACCTT. As protein: CASCYSRGDSPLHL.

The CDR3 DNA reads as TGTGCCACCTCACCAATGCAGGGATTGAACACTGAAGCTTTCTTT. Translation: CATSPMQGLNTEAFF. The chain uses TRBV19 and TRBJ1-1; tentatively, D is TRBD1 (5 bases). This CDR3 comprises 15 residues. Trimming removed 10 bases from V and 0 bases from J, with 18 bases in between. Germline V lookup: CDR1 LNHDA, CDR2 SQIVND (reference sequence).

This chain uses TRBV9 with TRBJ2-2; perhaps TRBD2 as D (6 bases). Trimming left V 3 bases short and J 4 bases short, with 19 bases between. The CDR3 extends over 17 amino acids. Germline CDR1 is SGDLS and CDR2 is YYNGEE. DNA of the CDR3: TGTGCCAGCAGCGCCCCGGAGGGGATGGACCTCACCGGGGAGCTGTTTTTT. This encodes CASSAPEGMDLTGELFF.

The chain employs TRBV11-2 and TRBJ2-5; TRBD1 agrees at 9 bases. The CDR3 length is 14 residues. Looked up from germline, CDR1 is SGHAT and CDR2 is FQNNGV. J lost 6 bases, V lost 2 bases, and 4 bases had no gene match. The CDR3 nucleotides are TGTGCCAGCAGCTTACTGGACAGGGGACAGACCCAGTACTTC. It translates to CASSLLDRGQTQYF.

The chain uses TRBV10-3 and TRBJ2-7; D perhaps matches TRBD2 (6 bases). Trimming removed 2 bases from V and 2 bases from J, with 25 bases in between. The length of the CDR3 is 19 residues. The germline V gene encodes CDR1 ENHRY and CDR2 SYGVKD. The CDR3 here is CAISEPERVSTPIPYEQYF. The CDR3 coding sequence is TGTGCCATCAGTGAGCCGGAGCGGGTCTCGACCCCTATTCCCTACGAGCAGTACTTC.

This clone is a singleton in its sample. The chain combines TRBV6-1 with TRBJ2-7; D might be TRBD2 (6 bases). The CDR3 runs to 15 residues. V was clipped by 4 bases and J by 2 bases, with 15 bases between them. CDR1 is MNHNS, CDR2 SASEGT, per germline. The CDR3 loop reads CASSGPVTSAYEQYF. In DNA form, the CDR3 reads TGTGCCAGCAGTGGTCCTGTGACTAGTGCCTACGAGCAGTACTTC.

In its sample, this clone was seen a few times. The chain couples TRBV25-1 to TRBJ1-2; possible D gene TRBD1, 5 bases. Between the trimmed V and J ends, which lost 8 bases and 8 bases, there was a span of 15 bases. From germline, CDR1 is MGHDK and CDR2 SYGVNS. This CDR3 spans 12 amino acids. The CDR3 nucleotides are TGTGCCAGCGGCGGCGGAAGACAGGGCTACACCTTC. The encoded protein is CASGGGRQGYTF.

The chain joins TRBV5-1 to TRBJ1-1, with D hard to call. With 0 bases removed from V and 6 bases from J, the gap between germline ends came to 9 bases. This CDR3 region has 13 residues. Germline CDR1 and CDR2: SGHRS and YFSETQ. The CDR3 loop reads CASSLGAFAEAFF. As DNA, the CDR3 is TGCGCCAGCAGCTTGGGGGCATTCGCTGAAGCTTTCTTT.

This clone was detected once. The rearrangement uses TRBV4-2 and TRBJ2-5, with 7 bases matching TRBD2. The germline V gene has CDR1 LGHNA and CDR2 YNFKEQ. V lost 1 base, J lost 0 bases, and 8 bases stayed unmatched. This CDR3 has 17 residues. Here the CDR3 reads CASSQVGRLANQETQYF. CDR3 DNA: TGTGCCAGCAGCCAAGTTGGGAGACTAGCAAACCAAGAGACCCAGTACTTC.

The V and J genes are TRBV7-9 and TRBJ1-1, with D maybe TRBD1 (5 bases). CDR3 size: 15 residues. V gave up 2 bases and J gave up 2 bases, with 12 bases separating them. Germline loops: CDR1 SEHNR, CDR2 FQNEAQ (reference sequence). The DNA of the CDR3 is TGTGCCAGCAGCTTACCCATAGACAGTAACACTGAAGCTTTCTTT. It specifies CASSLPIDSNTEAFF.

The chain joins TRBV7-7 to TRBJ2-5; D gene uncertain. CDR1 and CDR2 (germline): SSHAT, FNYEAQ (reference sequence). V was clipped by 1 base and J by 0 bases, with 3 bases between them. The CDR3 contains 13 residues. DNA for the CDR3: TGTGCCAGCAGCTTAGGGCACCAAGAGACCCAGTACTTC. As protein: CASSLGHQETQYF.

The CDR3 nucleotides read TGTGCCAGCAGTTCAGCCGGGACTAGGGGTACGCAGTATTTT. The encoded protein is CASSSAGTRGTQYF. The chain has TRBV28 and TRBJ2-3; 8 bases agree with TRBD2. Per germline, CDR1 MDHEN and CDR2 SYDVKM. The CDR3 contains 14 residues. With V trimmed by 4 bases and J by 8 bases, 8 bases remained unmatched.

The rearrangement links TRBV7-9 to TRBJ2-7, with D hard to call. The germline V gene encodes CDR1 SEHNR and CDR2 FQNEAQ (reference sequence). Trimming removed 5 bases from V and 2 bases from J, with 13 bases in between. The CDR3 runs to 14 residues. The CDR3 reads CASSDSSNPYEQYF. Written as DNA, the CDR3 is TGTGCCAGCAGCGACTCTTCAAATCCCTACGAGCAGTACTTC.

V is TRBV7-8 and J is TRBJ2-7, with D uncertain. The CDR3 loop spans 13 amino acids. Trimming left V 1 base short and J 7 bases short, with 11 bases between. Germline CDR1 and CDR2: SGHVS and FQNEAQ. The CDR3 loop is CASSLGNTEEQYF. The CDR3 coding sequence is TGTGCCAGCAGCTTAGGGAATACAGAAGAGCAGTACTTC.

The chain joins TRBV28 to TRBJ1-1; D is uncertain. The length of the CDR3 is 16 residues. Germline-derived CDR1 and CDR2 are MDHEN and SYDVKM. Trimming left V 4 bases short and J 0 bases short, with 15 bases between. This CDR3 reads CASSSAAVVMNTEAFF. The CDR3 region has the DNA TGTGCCAGCAGTTCGGCGGCAGTAGTTATGAACACTGAAGCTTTCTTT.

V is TRBV6-6 and J is TRBJ1-2; D might be TRBD1 (6 bases). Trimming removed 4 bases at V and 10 bases at J, with 10 bases between. In germline, CDR1 is MNHNY, CDR2 SVGAGI (reference sequence). The CDR3 is made up of 11 amino acids. The CDR3 reads CASSSGQFYTF. In DNA form, the CDR3 reads TGTGCCAGCAGTTCCGGACAGTTCTACACCTTC.

The rearrangement uses TRBV29-1 and TRBJ2-7; a possible D gene is TRBD1 (6 bases). The CDR3 totals 13 residues. Between the trimmed V and J ends, which lost 7 bases and 4 bases, there was a span of 17 bases. Germline loops: CDR1 SQVTM, CDR2 ANQGSEA. The CDR3 region has the DNA TGCAGCGCCGTCGGTGGGGGCATGTACGAGCAGTACTTC. Its protein product is CSAVGGGMYEQYF.

This chain uses TRBV7-9 with TRBJ2-7; tentative D call: TRBD1 (7 bases). Per germline, CDR1 SEHNR and CDR2 FQNEAQ (reference sequence). V was cut by 4 bases and J by 6 bases, with 10 bases left in between. This CDR3 is built from 12 residues. CDR3 in amino acids: CASSSQGGEQYF. DNA of the CDR3: TGTGCCAGCAGCTCTCAGGGGGGCGAGCAGTACTTC.

This chain links TRBV6-1 with TRBJ2-2; the match to TRBD2 covers 7 bases. The junction had 4 bases not matched to a gene; V was cut back by 1 base and J by 5 bases. CDR3 length equals 15 residues. CDR1 is MNHNS and CDR2 is SASEGT in the germline V gene. This chain's CDR3 is CASSEGEGHTGELFF. The CDR3 DNA follows: TGTGCCAGCAGTGAAGGGGAGGGCCATACCGGGGAGCTGTTTTTT.

The chain uses TRBV7-9 and TRBJ1-5; perhaps TRBD1 as D (6 bases). This CDR3 spans 15 amino acids. V was cut by 1 base and J by 6 bases, with 13 bases left in between. CDR1 and CDR2 (germline): SEHNR, FQNEAQ (reference sequence). The CDR3 reads CASSLEDRAIQPQHF. CDR3 DNA sequence: TGTGCCAGCAGCTTAGAGGACAGAGCAATTCAGCCCCAGCATTTT.

J is TRBJ2-1 and V is TRBV7-3, with 7 bases lining up with TRBD2. With 4 bases clipped from V and 7 bases from J, the junction kept 7 bases outside the gene matches. This CDR3 is built from 14 residues. Germline CDR1 is SGHTA and CDR2 is FQGTGA. The CDR3 coding sequence is TGTGCCAGCAGCTCTGGACTAGTGGGGAATGAGCAGTTCTTC. It specifies CASSSGLVGNEQFF.